This TCR beta chain was found in a study of graft-versus-host responses after intestinal transplantation (TCRdb year 2021). About the full investigation: Recipients received multivisceral, liver-intestinal, or isolated intestinal transplants. Every recipient was given anti-thymocyte globulin induction, then maintenance tacrolimus and steroids for about three years. Bulk TCR-beta CDR3 sequencing was used to track graft-versus-host and host-versus-graft alloreactive T cell clones in the graft, circulation and bone marrow after intestinal transplantation. Alloreactive clones were identified by sequencing pre-transplant mixed lymphocyte reaction products and comparing them with unstimulated pre-transplant donor and recipient T cells. The cohort enrolled roughly 25 intestinal transplant recipients including one retransplant, and a few patients lacking pretransplant specimens were excluded. A peak of at least 4% donor T cells among recipient peripheral blood mononuclear cells was the definition used for donor T cell macrochimerism. Rather than being sequenced by the commercial service, samples from a few later patients were sequenced in-house on an Illumina MiSeq and processed with MiXCR.

CDR1 MNHNS and CDR2 SASEGT are derived from the germline V gene. Trimming removed 8 bases from V and 7 bases from J, leaving 21 bases between the germline ends. Counted from cysteine to phenylalanine, this CDR3 has 15 amino acids. CDR3 DNA only is kept here, 45 bases in frame from base 1. The library was produced with the immunoSEQ multiplex PCR assay. For most patients, genomic DNA was isolated with the Qiagen DNeasy Blood and Tissue Kit and sent frozen to Adaptive Biotechnologies for TCR sequencing. High-throughput TCR-beta CDR3 sequencing of genomic DNA from most patients was performed by Adaptive Biotechnologies. Turning to the authors' computational methods: Adaptive's ImmunoSEQ software supplied the TCR sequencing data for 15 to 20 patients, while MiXCR and VDJtools were used to process a few other patients. To correct CD4 versus CD8 sorting errors, sequences present in both subsets at a frequency ratio below 5:1 were removed. CDR3 nucleotide sequences shared between donor and recipient were removed because the origin of such sequences could not be assigned. To count as alloreactive, a clone needed at least 2-fold expansion over unstimulated cells and a minimum CFSE-low frequency of 0.002% (template counts) or 0.001% (read counts). Clones were considered mappable if detected in sequenced pre-transplant spleen, lymph node, or MLR CFSE-low populations of the donor or recipient. The cumulative frequency of alloreactive clones was calculated as a percentage of all sequences, weighted by copy number. As stored in TCRdb, this immuneACCESS dataset retains in-frame rearrangements with V and J assigned. A fraction of the clones does not appear; measured against another copy, unresolved V genes explain less than half of the discrepancy, and the remainder lacks a known reason. D and trimming come from the DNA, and the V and J calls and clone size come from that table. Within this sample are some 90,000 clones, with 90% of them counted one time only. The leading ten clones occupy nearly 0.11% of the sample.

According to the study, the label for this sample's time point signals: cells obtained before transplantation from donor or recipient. CD3+CD4+ and CD3+CD8+ populations were FACS-sorted from unstimulated pre-transplant donor and recipient cells taken from spleen or lymph nodes. Points on this clone: Its target antigen remains unknown. No base quality information exists; no much larger clone differs at one position.

On the study overall, not on this receptor specifically: The relatively low number and heterogeneity of intestinal transplant patients limited the conclusions. Early after transplant, peak levels of circulating GvH clones were found to be associated with declines in HvG clones. High GvH to HvG T cell clonal ratios were observed in the allografts of patients with donor T cell macrochimerism. GvH clones were detected in recipient bone marrow, and some appeared earlier in ileal mucosa or blood, consistent with an intestinal mucosal origin.

The TCR sequence derives from a human donor who received an intestinal transplant. Here the sequenced sample was unstimulated CD4+ T cells sorted from spleen or lymph node cells, taken before intestinal transplant. The sequence links TRBV6-1 to TRBJ1-5; the D gene is perhaps TRBD1, from 5 matching bases. The CDR3: CASGREGMASQPQHF. The nucleotide sequence reads TGTGCCAGCGGGCGGGAGGGGATGGCATCCCAGCCCCAGCATTTT.